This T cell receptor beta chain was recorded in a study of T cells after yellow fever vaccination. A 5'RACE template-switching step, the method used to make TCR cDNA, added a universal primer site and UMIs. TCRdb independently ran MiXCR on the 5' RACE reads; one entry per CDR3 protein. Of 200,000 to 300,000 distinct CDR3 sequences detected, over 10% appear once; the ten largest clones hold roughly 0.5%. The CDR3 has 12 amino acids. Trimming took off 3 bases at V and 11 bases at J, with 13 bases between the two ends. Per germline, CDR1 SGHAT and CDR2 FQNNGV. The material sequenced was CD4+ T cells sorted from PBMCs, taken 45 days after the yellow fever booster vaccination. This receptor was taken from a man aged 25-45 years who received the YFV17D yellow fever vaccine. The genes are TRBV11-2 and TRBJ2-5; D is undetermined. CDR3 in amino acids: CASSLSQASQYF. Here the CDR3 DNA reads TGTGCCAGCAGCTTGTCGCAGGCCAGTCAGTACTTC.